The 24 T cell receptor beta chains given below trace back to one sample, sequenced in a study of cytomegalovirus exposure and HLA in healthy donors. The PCR ran on 60 Vbeta and 13 Jbeta primers. This table comes from immunoSEQ multiplex PCR, and its TCRdb copy is limited to in-frame clones, with some not included. The sample shows approximately 160,000 clones, over 60% of them seen only once. Source material: PBMCs. The receptor source for this set is a woman aged 25 to 39 in good health and CMV-seropositive.

This clone was counted a few times. This chain connects TRBV4-1 to TRBJ1-1; 9 nucleotides agree with TRBD1. Trimming took 2 bases from V and 2 from J; bases not matched to a gene: 6. CDR1 and CDR2 (germline): MGHRA, YSYEKL. The CDR3 consists of 16 residues. The CDR3 protein is CASSQRGQGVNTEAFF. In DNA, the CDR3 is TGCGCCAGCAGCCAACGGGGACAGGGCGTTAACACTGAAGCTTTCTTT.

CDR3 amino acids: CAGNSGYGSYGYTF. CDR3 sequence (DNA): TGTGCCGGGAATTCGGGGTATGGGTCTTATGGCTACACCTTC. V gene TRBV30 combines with J gene TRBJ1-2; D unresolved. The V and J ends lost 8 bases and 5 bases respectively, with 21 bases between them. Per germline, CDR1 GTSNPN and CDR2 SVGIG (reference sequence). The CDR3 is 14 residues long.

This clone was counted between two and nine times. This sequence joins TRBV7-9 and TRBJ2-1; 7 bases match TRBD1. The CDR3 is 18 residues long. V was clipped by 2 bases and J by 5 bases; unmatched bases: 15. The germline CDR1 and CDR2 sequences are SEHNR and FQNEAQ (reference sequence). CDR3 region: CASSLPRSQGVPNNEQFF. The CDR3 DNA sequence: TGTGCCAGCAGCTTACCAAGGTCCCAGGGGGTACCTAACAATGAGCAGTTCTTC.

The rearrangement links TRBV25-1 to TRBJ1-1, with D hard to call. This CDR3 region has 11 residues. Germline V lookup: CDR1 MGHDK, CDR2 SYGVNS. V lost 8 bases to trimming and J lost 5 bases, with 9 bases between them. The CDR3 DNA is TGTGCCAGCGGGTGGAGAACTGAAGCTTTCTTT. Its protein product is CASGWRTEAFF.

This clone was seen only a few times. The rearrangement joins TRBV7-6 to TRBJ1-6, with D unresolved. The ends were cut back, 5 bases at V and 0 bases at J, with 8 bases in the middle. The CDR3 runs 15 residues. Germline assignment: CDR1 SGHVS and CDR2 FNYEAQ. Here the CDR3 DNA reads TGTGCCAGCAGCGTCGGGAGCTCCTATAATTCACCCCTCCACTTT. Encoded protein: CASSVGSSYNSPLHF.

This clone was seen a handful of times. The chain is built from TRBV6-1 and TRBJ2-1, with TRBD2 identical over 11 bases. CDR1 and CDR2 from the germline V gene are MNHNS and SASEGT. This CDR3 has 15 residues. V lost 5 bases and J lost 5; bases outside the gene matches: 5. CDR3 region: CASSLLAGANNEQFF. The DNA of the CDR3 is TGTGCCAGCAGTCTACTAGCGGGGGCCAACAATGAGCAGTTCTTC.

This rearrangement joins TRBV29-1 to TRBJ1-2, with 9 bases lining up with TRBD1. The trim removed 5 bases at V and 3 bases at J, leaving 4 bases unmatched. The CDR3 is 13 residues long. Looked up from germline, CDR1 is SQVTM and CDR2 is ANQGSEA. The CDR3 region is CSVPRTGDYGYTF. The CDR3 DNA reads TGCAGCGTTCCGAGGACAGGGGACTATGGCTACACCTTC.

The chain links TRBV27 to TRBJ1-4; D gene ambiguous. V was cut by 4 bases and J by 5 bases, with 8 bases left in between. Germline CDR1 and CDR2: MNHEY and SMNVEV (reference sequence). The CDR3 totals 13 residues. The CDR3 DNA follows: TGTGCCAGCAGTTCGTCGGGGAATGAAAAACTGTTTTTT. Translation gives CASSSSGNEKLFF.

The chain is built from TRBV6-5 and TRBJ2-3; 13 nucleotides match TRBD2. Germline V gives CDR1 MNHEY, CDR2 SVGAGI. The CDR3 has 15 residues. J was trimmed by 2 bases and V by 6 bases; bases with no gene match: 2. The CDR3 sequence: CASRLAGGNTDTQYF. The DNA for the CDR3 is TGTGCCAGCAGACTAGCGGGGGGGAACACAGATACGCAGTATTTT.

In the case of this clone: Additional DNA sequences in this sample encode the identical CDR3. V gene TRBV9 combines with J gene TRBJ1-1; D is possibly TRBD1 (5 bases). The CDR3 consists of 14 residues. The germline V gene has CDR1 SGDLS and CDR2 YYNGEE. V was clipped by 0 bases and J by 1 base, with 7 bases between them. CDR3: CASSVDGGNTEAFF. As DNA, the CDR3 is TGTGCCAGCAGCGTAGACGGGGGGAACACTGAAGCTTTCTTT.

The chain uses TRBV2 and TRBJ1-2; the D gene is possibly TRBD1 (5 bases). Germline lookup yields CDR1 SNHLY and CDR2 FYNNEI. V lost 3 bases, J lost 7 bases, and 18 bases lay in between. This CDR3 has 15 amino acids. The CDR3 loop is CASSDSWDGGGGYTF. The CDR3 nucleotides read TGTGCCAGCAGTGATTCTTGGGACGGGGGAGGTGGCTACACCTTC.

This clone has only one observation. This chain links TRBV28 with TRBJ1-1, with 8 bases identical to TRBD1. V gave up 5 bases and J gave up 6 bases; unmatched junction bases: 8. The germline V gene encodes CDR1 MDHEN and CDR2 SYDVKM. This CDR3 has 14 amino acids. CDR3: CASSPDREVSEAFF. The CDR3 DNA reads as TGTGCCAGCAGTCCGGACAGGGAGGTATCTGAAGCTTTCTTT.

This chain connects TRBV2 to TRBJ1-4, with D uncertain. The CDR3 loop spans 15 amino acids. Between the trimmed V and J ends, which lost 3 bases and 0 bases, there was a span of 8 bases. Germline V lookup: CDR1 SNHLY, CDR2 FYNNEI. The CDR3 DNA is TGTGCCAGCAGTGATCAGACTGCAACTAATGAAAAACTGTTTTTT. This translates into CASSDQTATNEKLFF.

CDR3 region: CASSITGPNEQFF. The CDR3 DNA follows: TGTGCCAGTAGTATAACAGGGCCCAATGAGCAGTTCTTC. The chain recombines TRBV19 with TRBJ2-1, with D maybe TRBD1 (6 bases). The germline V gene has CDR1 LNHDA and CDR2 SQIVND (reference sequence). The CDR3 loop spans 13 amino acids. Trimming removed 2 bases at V and 6 bases at J, with 8 bases between. Drawing the rest from reference TRBV19 and TRBJ2-1, the complete variable domain is DGGITQSPKYLFRKEGQNVTLSCEQNLNHDAMYWYRQDPGQGLRLIYYSQIVNDFQKGDIAEGYSVSREKKESFPLTVTSAQKNPTAFYLCASSITGPNEQFFGPGTRLTVL.

The V and J genes are TRBV7-9 and TRBJ2-7, with D hard to call. Trimming cost V 4 bases and J 2 bases, with 6 bases left between them. In germline, CDR1 is SEHNR, CDR2 FQNEAQ (reference sequence). The length of the CDR3 is 12 residues. For the CDR3, the DNA is TGTGCCAGCAGCTCCGGTACCTACGAGCAGTACTTC. Translating gives CASSSGTYEQYF.

The chain carries TRBV5-4 and TRBJ2-7, with 11 bases fitting TRBD2. V dropped 4 bases and J dropped 4; count of bases not matched to a gene: 7. This CDR3 is 15 amino acids long. CDR1 is SGHNT, CDR2 YYREEE, per germline (reference sequence). CDR3 nucleotide sequence: TGTGCCAGCAGCCCGCTAGCGGGGGGCAAATACGAGCAGTACTTC. It specifies CASSPLAGGKYEQYF. Based on the CDR3 plus reference TRBV5-4 and TRBJ2-7, the full variable domain is ETGVTQSPTHLIKTRGQQVTLRCSSQSGHNTVSWYQQALGQGPQFIFQYYREEENGRGNFPPRFSGLQFPNYSSELNVNALELDDSALYLCASSPLAGGKYEQYFGPGTRLTVT.

This chain uses TRBV7-9 with TRBJ1-3; maybe TRBD1 (5 bases). Germline CDR1 and CDR2: SEHNR and FQNEAQ (reference sequence). The germline V and J ends were trimmed by 3 bases and 2 bases, with 23 bases remaining between them. The CDR3 is made up of 19 amino acids. The CDR3 here is CASSFSGMGGRGTGNTIYF. For the CDR3, the DNA is TGTGCCAGCAGCTTCTCAGGGATGGGGGGTAGGGGAACTGGAAACACCATATATTTT. Complete variable domain (other parts from reference TRBV7-9 and TRBJ1-3): DTGVSQNPRHKITKRGQNVTFRCDPISEHNRLYWYRQTLGQGPEFLTYFQNEAQLEKSRLLSDRFSAERPKGSFSTLEIQRTEQGDSAMYLCASSFSGMGGRGTGNTIYFGEGSWLTVV.

This CDR3 reads CASSPRTSGNSWELFF. The CDR3 DNA follows: TGTGCCAGCAGCCCGAGGACTAGCGGGAACTCTTGGGAGCTGTTTTTT. The chain recombines TRBV7-9 with TRBJ2-2, with 12 nucleotides matching TRBD2. J was trimmed by 9 bases and V by 5 bases; bases with no gene match: 10. This CDR3 has 16 amino acids. Germline CDR1 is SEHNR and CDR2 is FQNEAQ (reference sequence).

This chain connects TRBV6-1 to TRBJ1-1; D possibly corresponds to TRBD1 (6 bases). The CDR3 covers 14 residues. The V end lost 3 bases, the J end lost 6 bases, and 14 bases lay between the germline ends. CDR1 MNHNS and CDR2 SASEGT come from the germline V gene. The CDR3 bases are TGTGCCAGCAGTGACTGGACAGAGACTTCTGAAGCTTTCTTT. Its translation: CASSDWTETSEAFF.

The CDR3 nucleotides read TGTGCCAGCAGCTTGACAGGGGGATTCTCCGAGCAGTACTTC. It translates to CASSLTGGFSEQYF. V and J are TRBV5-4 and TRBJ2-7; 8 bases are a match to TRBD1. CDR1 SGHNT and CDR2 YYREEE come from the germline V gene (reference sequence). V gave up 1 base and J gave up 6 bases; unmatched junction bases: 6. The CDR3 runs 14 residues. The entire variable domain, with the rest obtained from reference TRBV5-4 and TRBJ2-7, is as follows: ETGVTQSPTHLIKTRGQQVTLRCSSQSGHNTVSWYQQALGQGPQFIFQYYREEENGRGNFPPRFSGLQFPNYSSELNVNALELDDSALYLCASSLTGGFSEQYFGPGTRLTVT.

The chain recombines TRBV29-1 with TRBJ2-4; TRBD1 might be the D (5 bases). The CDR3 extends over 14 amino acids. In germline, CDR1 is SQVTM, CDR2 ANQGSEA. The V and J ends lost 2 bases and 2 bases respectively, with 10 bases between them. DNA for the CDR3: TGCAGCGTTGAACAGGGTGGGTCCAAAAACATTCAGTACTTC. It translates to CSVEQGGSKNIQYF. Combining the CDR3 with reference TRBV29-1 and TRBJ2-4 gives the whole variable domain SAVISQKPSRDICQRGTSLTIQCQVDSQVTMMFWYRQQPGQSLTLIATANQGSEATYESGFVIDKFPISRPNLTFSTLTVSNMSPEDSSIYLCSVEQGGSKNIQYFGAGTRLSVL.

V and J are TRBV5-1 and TRBJ2-1; 13 bases are shared with TRBD2. Germline V CDR1 and CDR2: SGHRS, YFSETQ. The CDR3 is made up of 15 amino acids. V was clipped by 2 bases and J by 8 bases; unmatched bases: 4. The CDR3 nucleotides read TGCGCCAGCAGCTTTAGCGGGACTAGCGGGGATGAGCAGTTCTTC. Translation gives CASSFSGTSGDEQFF.

V usage is TRBV7-2 and J usage is TRBJ2-5; 7 nucleotides line up with TRBD1. Unmatched junction bases numbered 6, after V lost 5 bases and J lost 3 bases. CDR1 is SGHTA, CDR2 FQGNSA, per germline. The CDR3 has 14 residues. The CDR3 loop reads CASSQNRGKETQYF. DNA of the CDR3: TGTGCCAGCAGCCAAAACAGGGGCAAAGAGACCCAGTACTTC.

This clone turned up a few times. The chain couples TRBV5-4 to TRBJ2-5, with D tentatively TRBD1 (5 bases). Trimming took off 2 bases at V and 0 bases at J, with 11 bases between the two ends. The CDR3 extends over 15 amino acids. Per germline, CDR1 SGHNT and CDR2 YYREEE (reference sequence). The CDR3 DNA sequence: TGTGCCAGCAGCTTACGACAGAGCCACCAAGAGACCCAGTACTTC. Translated, it gives CASSLRQSHQETQYF.